These 2 T cell receptor beta chains were all obtained from the same sample, sequenced in a study of blood T cell repertoires in COVID-19. Assay: immunoSEQ multiplex PCR; the TCRdb copy retains only in-frame clones and omits some. The sample includes hundreds of thousands of clones, around 89% seen only once; the top ten take just under 6.5%. Material for sequencing was peripheral blood. The receptors were gathered from a woman aged 25-40 years with COVID-19, enrolled during active disease.

V gene TRBV10-3 combines with J gene TRBJ2-2; 12 bases fit TRBD1. This CDR3 has 16 amino acids. Germline V lookup: CDR1 ENHRY, CDR2 SYGVKD. V was clipped by 11 bases and J by 2 bases; unmatched bases: 9. CDR3 amino acids: CAARRDRGRNTGELFF. CDR3 sequence (DNA): TGTGCCGCACGGCGGGACAGGGGGCGAAACACCGGGGAGCTGTTTTTT.

The V call is TRBV5-5, the J call TRBJ1-1; 8 nucleotides match TRBD1. This CDR3 has 15 residues. Germline-derived CDR1 and CDR2 are SGHKS and YYEKEE (reference sequence). V lost 0 bases, J lost 0 bases, and 1 base stayed unmatched. CDR3 amino acids: CASSLVTGVNTEAFF. Here the CDR3 DNA reads TGTGCCAGCAGCTTGGTGACAGGGGTGAACACTGAAGCTTTCTTT.